The source of this T cell receptor beta chain is a study of T-cell memory formation after mild COVID-19. Looking at the study overall: TCR clusters were mostly donor specific.

Per the germline V gene, CDR1 is SNHLY and CDR2 is FYNNEI. The CDR3 consists of 15 residues. The germline V and J ends were trimmed by 7 bases and 1 base, with 13 bases remaining between them. Study-level points and caveats: Chiefly within CM and EM were the contracting CD4+ clones; CD8+ ones were within EMRA. Clones that shrank (day 15 to 85) were balanced CD4/CD8, whereas later expanders leaned CD4+. Pre-infection memory showed some responding clones, and this suggested that cross-reactive memory joined.

This clonotype was detected only a few times. The antigen remains unidentified. TCRdb called the 5' RACE reads again in MiXCR, with one record for every CDR3 protein. The sample gives hundreds of thousands of distinct CDR3 sequences, about 20% of which show up once; under 8.5% is in the top ten. The source material was PBMCs or a T cell subset sorted from them (not recorded which). The V and J genes are TRBV2 and TRBJ2-2; D ambiguous. The clonotype was recovered from an adult woman who had mild COVID-19 (a few samples of this study predate the infection). Cell type and time point are not known. The DNA of the CDR3 is TGTGCCAGCACAAAGCCAGAGTTGAACACCGGGGAGCTGTTTTTT. Amino acids: CASTKPELNTGELFF.